This entry lists 6 T cell receptor delta chains sequenced from one sample in a study of gammadelta T cells in human blood. TCRdb processed the RT-PCR reads again with the CATT caller. The profile shows around 340 delta-chain clones, around a fifth of them singletons. The sample was Vgamma9Vdelta2 gamma-delta T cells from infant blood. The receptors here all came from a human donor.

By share of the sample, this clone is large. V gene TRDV2 combines with J gene TRDJ1, with D possibly being TRDD3 (5 bases). The CDR3 runs 10 residues. V lost 0 bases and J lost 10, with 5 bases in between. Germline CDR1 GEAIGNYY, CDR2 EKD. CDR3 amino acids: CACDTGGLIF. Here the CDR3 DNA reads TGTGCCTGTGACACCGGGGGACTCATCTTT.

This clone rates as hyperexpanded. The chain employs TRDV2 and TRDJ2; 9 bases align to TRDD3. The V segment lost 2 bases and the J segment 1 base; nucleotides outside the gene matches: 1. Germline V gene data show CDR1 as GEAIGNYY and CDR2 as EKD. CDR3 length equals 15 residues. The chain's CDR3 is CACDILGDLTAQLFF. The CDR3 DNA reads as TGTGCCTGTGACATACTGGGGGATTTGACAGCACAACTCTTCTTT.

About this clone: A much larger clone lies a single base off, so this may be a read error. The chain combines TRDV2 with TRDJ1; 8 bases are shared with TRDD3. The CDR3 has 18 residues. Germline CDR1 reads GEAIGNYY; CDR2 reads EKD. Trimming took 0 bases from V and 2 from J; bases not matched to a gene: 13. CDR3 in DNA: TGTGCCTGTGACACCGTCAGGGATACGCCTAGGAGGACCGATAAACTCATCTTT. It is translated as CACDTVRDTPRRTDKLIF.

As regards this clone: A far larger clone is only one base removed, so a read error is likely. This sample also contains other DNA sequences that code for the same CDR3. The V call is TRDV2, the J call TRDJ1; 9 nucleotides line up with TRDD3. Germline values: CDR1 GEAIGNYY, CDR2 EKD. This CDR3 has 16 residues. The CDR3 here is CACDTVALGDTDKLIF. For the CDR3, the DNA is TGTGCCTGTGACACCGTCGCACTGGGGGACACCGATAAACTCATTTTT.

By share, this clone ranks as large. The chain uses TRDV2 and TRDJ3; weak D call: TRDD3 (5 bases). In germline, CDR1 is GEAIGNYY, CDR2 EKD. V was trimmed by 0 bases and J by 0 bases, leaving 8 bases between them. There are 17 residues in the CDR3. The CDR3 region is CACDTAGYSWDTRQMFF. Here the CDR3 DNA reads TGTGCCTGTGACACCGCAGGATACTCCTGGGACACCCGACAGATGTTTTTC.

In its sample, this clone ranks as large. Other DNA sequences within the sample encode an identical CDR3. J is TRDJ3 and V is TRDV2, with a weak D call TRDD3 (5 bases). Trimming pared 3 bases from V and 4 bases from J, leaving 18 bases between. This CDR3 has 18 residues. Looked up from germline, CDR1 is GEAIGNYY and CDR2 is EKD. CDR3 bases: TGTGCCTGTGACCCCGTGGGCGATACTTGGTGGGACACCCGACAGATGTTTTTC. Amino acids: CACDPVGDTWWDTRQMFF.